The clone carrying this TCR beta chain was seen at least ten times. Its antigen is undetermined. The data are from a study of CD8 T cells in ankylosing spondylitis. The trim removed 7 bases at V and 5 bases at J, leaving 14 bases unmatched. The CDR3 is made up of 15 amino acids. Germline-derived CDR1 and CDR2 are DFQATT and SNEGSKA (reference sequence). Study-level results: There was a TCR beta motif, made of 7 to 9 highly homologous variants, that appeared characteristic of ankylosing spondylitis blood.

Quantitative 5'-RACE with molecular barcodes generated TCR beta libraries. One entry per CDR3 protein, called by TCRdb with MiXCR from the 5' RACE reads. The top ten clones hold 0.51% of a sample with 700,000 to 1,000,000 distinct CDR3 sequences, 10% to 15% of them seen once. Sequenced material: blood, either unsorted or a sorted T cell fraction (not recorded which). The clonotype originates from a male donor with ankylosing spondylitis. This sequence joins TRBV20-1 and TRBJ2-3, with 8 bases fitting TRBD2. CDR3 bases: TGCAGTGAGTACAGTTTCGGACTAGCTCAAGATACGCAGTATTTT. This translates into CSEYSFGLAQDTQYF.